This TCR beta chain came from a study of CD8 T cells in ankylosing spondylitis. Notes on the study in general: There was reportedly significant enrichment of clones that were disease-linked in matched ankylosing spondylitis synovial fluid. Blood from ankylosing spondylitis patients appeared to carry a characteristic eight-variant TCR beta motif.

TCRdb ran MiXCR on the 5' RACE reads and lists one entry per CDR3 protein. The sample contains about 540,000 distinct CDR3 sequences, more than 9.5% of which appear only once. This clonotype has more than one count but fewer than ten. Its antigen remains unidentified. CDR1 and CDR2 from the germline V gene are MGHRA and YSYEKL. Trimming cost V 1 base and J 7 bases; bases outside gene matches: 5. The CDR3 contains 15 residues. The V and J genes are TRBV4-1 and TRBJ1-4; the match to TRBD1 covers 8 bases. Input material: blood, either unsorted or a sorted T cell fraction (not recorded which). This TCR derives from a male donor with ankylosing spondylitis. The CDR3 region is CASSQGGQGGEKLFF. The CDR3 DNA reads as TGCGCCAGCAGCCAAGGAGGACAGGGTGGTGAAAAACTGTTTTTT.